The 27 T cell receptor beta chains presented below share a single source sample, sequenced in a study of T-cell reconstitution after alpha-beta-depleted transplantation in children. Preparation of the TCRbeta library was carried out with unique molecular identifiers. MiXCR, applied by TCRdb to the PCR reads, yields one record per CDR3 protein. The repertoire holds around 680,000 distinct CDR3 sequences, with 15% to 20% as singletons. Material: PBMCs from the stem cell graft donor, obtained from the stem cell graft. All receptors come from a human donor who donated a stem cell graft to a child with acute myeloid leukemia.

This clonotype was seen a few times. The chain joins TRBV5-1 to TRBJ2-1, with 7 positions matching TRBD2. This CDR3 has 17 amino acids. J lost 3 bases, V lost 3 bases, and 12 bases had no gene match. Germline CDR1 reads SGHRS; CDR2 reads YFSETQ. CDR3 region: CASSSPGLPMNYNEQFF. The CDR3 DNA is TGCGCCAGCAGCTCGCCGGGACTACCGATGAACTACAATGAGCAGTTCTTC.

This clonotype was counted many times. The rearrangement joins TRBV5-6 to TRBJ2-7; D may be TRBD1 (5 bases). Trimming stripped 1 base from V and 5 bases from J, with 16 bases between. The CDR3 extends over 15 amino acids. Germline CDR1 reads SGHDT; CDR2 reads YYEEEE. The CDR3 DNA is TGTGCCAGCAGCTTGACACGCGACAGAGAGAACGAGCAGTACTTC. It encodes CASSLTRDRENEQYF.

This clonotype has ten or more counts. The rearrangement links TRBV12-3 or TRBV12-4 to TRBJ2-5, with 8 bases that match TRBD1. V dropped 6 bases and J dropped 2; count of bases not matched to a gene: 11. CDR3 length: 16 amino acids. The CDR3 DNA follows: TGTGCCAGCAGCCATGGACAGGGAAGGGGGCAAGAGACCCAGTACTTC. This sequence encodes CASSHGQGRGQETQYF.

This clonotype was seen at least ten times. The chain joins TRBV7-2 to TRBJ1-4, with D unresolved. V dropped 2 bases and J dropped 2 bases, with 12 bases sitting between them. The CDR3 consists of 16 residues. Germline V gives CDR1 SGHTA, CDR2 FQGNSA. The CDR3 loop reads CASSLMMAATNEKLFF. As DNA, the CDR3 is TGTGCCAGCAGCTTAATGATGGCAGCGACTAATGAAAAACTGTTTTTT.

In nucleotides, the CDR3 is TGTGCCAGCAGACCACAGGGGAGGGTGAGCACAGATACGCAGTATTTT. Its protein is CASRPQGRVSTDTQYF. The chain couples TRBV11-2 to TRBJ2-3; D tentatively fits TRBD1 or TRBD2 (7 bases each). There are 16 residues in the CDR3. With 6 bases removed from V and 0 bases from J, the gap between germline ends came to 16 bases. CDR1 SGHAT and CDR2 FQNNGV come from the germline V gene.

This clonotype was counted only a few times. This chain connects TRBV11-2 to TRBJ2-7; maybe TRBD1 (5 bases). Germline CDR1 and CDR2: SGHAT and FQNNGV. The germline V and J ends were trimmed by 4 bases and 9 bases, with 16 bases remaining between them. CDR3 length: 13 amino acids. The CDR3 protein is CASSSTENSVQYV. The CDR3 coding sequence is TGTGCCAGCAGCTCGACAGAAAATTCAGTGCAGTACGTC.

The J gene is TRBJ1-1, the V gene TRBV20-1, with D perhaps matching TRBD1 (5 bases). CDR3 length: 16 amino acids. Germline loops: CDR1 DFQATT, CDR2 SNEGSKA (reference sequence). V lost 0 bases and J 0 bases, leaving 14 bases between the germline ends. Here the CDR3 DNA reads TGCAGTGCTAGAGATGGGGGGGACGAAATGAACACTGAAGCTTTCTTT. Its protein product is CSARDGGDEMNTEAFF.

The sample holds a few counts of this clonotype. V is TRBV5-1 and J is TRBJ1-1; 10 bases match TRBD1. J gave up 5 bases and V 4 bases, and 8 bases lay outside the gene matches. The CDR3 is made up of 15 amino acids. Germline CDR1 SGHRS, CDR2 YFSETQ. The CDR3 nucleotides read TGCGCCAGCAGCGACAGGGGGCGAGGGGAGACTGAAGCTTTCTTT. Translated, it gives CASSDRGRGETEAFF.

Ten or more counts support this clonotype. This sequence joins TRBV7-9 and TRBJ2-5; D is uncertain. Deletions cut 0 bases from V and 1 base from J, with 9 bases between. Germline V gene sequence: CDR1 SEHNR, CDR2 FQNEAQ (reference sequence). CDR3 length: 15 residues. This CDR3 is CASSLAETSQETQYF. CDR3 sequence (DNA): TGTGCCAGCAGCTTAGCCGAGACTTCCCAAGAGACCCAGTACTTC.

This clonotype appeared a few times. The J gene is TRBJ1-2, the V gene TRBV25-1; 8 bases line up with TRBD1. The CDR3 extends over 13 amino acids. Germline assignment: CDR1 MGHDK and CDR2 SYGVNS. The junction had 2 bases not matched to a gene; V was cut back by 6 bases and J by 2 bases. For the CDR3, the DNA is TGTGCCAGCAGGGCAGGGGGCAACTATGGCTACACCTTC. Translated: CASRAGGNYGYTF.

This clonotype occurred many times. The rearrangement links TRBV29-1 to TRBJ2-5, with D possibly TRBD1 on 5 matching bases. The CDR3 consists of 13 residues. Trimming left V 7 bases short and J 0 bases short, with 12 bases between. Germline V gives CDR1 SQVTM, CDR2 ANQGSEA. DNA of the CDR3: TGCAGCGCTTTAGCAGGGAACCAAGAGACCCAGTACTTC. It specifies CSALAGNQETQYF.

The rearrangement links TRBV30 to TRBJ2-1; D is perhaps TRBD1 (6 bases). Germline V CDR1 and CDR2: GTSNPN, SVGIG (reference sequence). The CDR3 length is 15 residues. Deletions cut 4 bases from V and 1 base from J, with 14 bases between. The CDR3 loop reads CAWTRHRASYNEQFF. In DNA form, the CDR3 reads TGTGCCTGGACAAGGCACAGGGCTTCCTACAATGAGCAGTTCTTC.

In this sample, this clonotype turned up a few times. The chain combines TRBV24-1 with TRBJ2-2; D tentatively fits TRBD1 or TRBD2 (5 bases each). The germline V gene encodes CDR1 KGHDR and CDR2 SFDVKD. Trimming stripped 1 base from V and 1 base from J, with 12 bases between. The CDR3 has 17 residues. CDR3 loop: CATSDFPGTVNTGELFF. The CDR3 DNA reads TGTGCCACCAGTGATTTCCCCGGGACCGTGAACACCGGGGAGCTGTTTTTT.

This clonotype has ten or more counts. The genes are TRBV29-1 and TRBJ1-5, with D hard to call. Germline loops: CDR1 SQVTM, CDR2 ANQGSEA. CDR3 length equals 14 residues. The V end lost 5 bases, the J end lost 2 bases, and 13 bases lay between the germline ends. The CDR3 protein is CSVSVPGGNQPQHF. In DNA form, the CDR3 reads TGCAGCGTTTCCGTCCCCGGGGGCAATCAGCCCCAGCATTTT.

The rearrangement links TRBV20-1 to TRBJ2-7; perhaps TRBD2 as D (5 bases). CDR1 is DFQATT and CDR2 is SNEGSKA in the germline V gene (reference sequence). This CDR3 contains 15 residues. V lost 3 bases and J lost 0, with 15 bases in between. CDR3 region: CSARPLGSGSYEQYF. The DNA of the CDR3 is TGCAGTGCTAGGCCCCTAGGAAGCGGCTCCTACGAGCAGTACTTC.

The chain has TRBV12-3 or TRBV12-4 and TRBJ2-5, with 9 positions matching TRBD2. Losses at the gene ends were 5 bases for V and 3 bases for J; bases not matched to a gene: 7. The CDR3 sequence is 15 residues long. CDR3 in DNA: TGTGCCAGCAGTCCCCGACTAGCGGCAAAAGAGACCCAGTACTTC. Translation: CASSPRLAAKETQYF.

This clonotype was seen at least ten times. The genes are TRBV20-1 and TRBJ2-7; 10 nucleotides line up with TRBD2. The CDR3 loop spans 14 amino acids. CDR1 is DFQATT and CDR2 is SNEGSKA in the germline V gene (reference sequence). The V gene end was trimmed by 2 bases and the J gene end by 3 bases; junction bases not matched to a gene: 4. The CDR3 loop reads CSARKASGSYEQYF. Here the CDR3 DNA reads TGCAGTGCTAGAAAGGCTAGCGGGAGCTACGAGCAGTACTTC.

This clonotype was recorded a few times. V gene TRBV6-1 combines with J gene TRBJ1-2; D remains unclear. This CDR3 contains 14 residues. CDR1 and CDR2 from the germline V gene are MNHNS and SASEGT. The ends were cut back, 7 bases at V and 1 base at J, with 13 bases in the middle. The CDR3 loop is CASISGGFNYGYTF. The CDR3, as DNA: TGTGCCAGCATATCGGGCGGCTTTAACTATGGCTACACCTTC.

In this sample, this clonotype turned up many times. This rearrangement joins TRBV20-1 to TRBJ2-5, with D maybe TRBD1 (6 bases). Germline CDR1 DFQATT, CDR2 SNEGSKA (reference sequence). This CDR3 spans 14 amino acids. The V end lost 0 bases, the J end lost 5 bases, and 13 bases lay between the germline ends. Here the CDR3 DNA reads TGCAGTGCTAGAGATAGTGCCAGGGGCGAGACCCAGTACTTC. Translated: CSARDSARGETQYF.

This clonotype was observed many times. V is TRBV12-3 or TRBV12-4 and J is TRBJ2-2; no reliable D call. V was trimmed by 5 bases and J by 0 bases, leaving 7 bases between them. This CDR3 region has 14 residues. This CDR3 is CASSPIANTGELFF. The CDR3 DNA is TGTGCCAGCAGTCCTATCGCGAACACCGGGGAGCTGTTTTTT.

This clonotype was seen at least ten times. The J gene is TRBJ2-5, the V gene TRBV7-9; D remains unclear. The CDR3 spans 16 residues. Germline CDR1 is SEHNR and CDR2 is FQNEAQ (reference sequence). V was clipped by 4 bases and J by 0 bases, with 15 bases between them. Here the CDR3 reads CASSSRLMGYQETQYF. The DNA for the CDR3 is TGTGCCAGCAGCTCCAGGCTGATGGGGTACCAAGAGACCCAGTACTTC.

This clonotype was detected many times. An end of the junction differs from the germline gene, which may be a read error. The rearrangement links TRBV7-8 to TRBJ1-6; D may be TRBD1 (5 bases). Germline values: CDR1 SGHVS, CDR2 FQNEAQ. This CDR3 is built from 12 residues. The CDR3 region is CASNLGENPLHF. Here the CDR3 DNA reads TGTGCCAGCAACTTAGGGGAGAATCCCCTCCACTTT.

Many counts were recorded for this clonotype. The chain is built from TRBV5-6 and TRBJ1-2, with D uncertain. Germline V lookup: CDR1 SGHDT, CDR2 YYEEEE. The CDR3 extends over 12 amino acids. Trimming stripped 2 bases from V and 7 bases from J, with 9 bases between. DNA of the CDR3: TGTGCCAGCAGCTTTGGGGTCGGTGGCTACACCTTC. This sequence encodes CASSFGVGGYTF.

Many counts were recorded for this clonotype. V gene TRBV7-2 combines with J gene TRBJ2-4; 7 bases line up with TRBD1. Germline V gene data show CDR1 as SGHTA and CDR2 as FQGNSA. Trimming removed 1 base from V and 1 base from J; junction bases left unmatched: 4. The CDR3 covers 16 residues. The DNA of the CDR3 is TGTGCCAGCAGCTTAGTGACAGGGAGCGCCAAAAACATTCAGTACTTC. This encodes CASSLVTGSAKNIQYF.

This clonotype was recorded many times. J is TRBJ2-3 and V is TRBV20-1; no clear D gene. The V gene's germline CDR1 is DFQATT and CDR2 SNEGSKA (reference sequence). This CDR3 has 10 amino acids. Deletions cut 6 bases from V and 2 bases from J, with 3 bases between. In nucleotides, the CDR3 is TGCAGTGCCATCACAGATACGCAGTATTTT. Translating it yields CSAITDTQYF.

On this clonotype itself: A much bigger clone sits one base away, suggesting this may be a read error. The chain combines TRBV12-3 or TRBV12-4 with TRBJ1-1, with D uncertain. The CDR3 totals 13 residues. Trimming took 5 bases from V and 7 from J, leaving 14 bases between them. The CDR3 coding sequence is TGTGCCAGCAGTCAAAAATCATGTAGTGAAGCTTTCTTT. This encodes CASSQKSCSEAFF.

This clonotype was seen a handful of times. This chain connects TRBV29-1 to TRBJ2-5; 7 nucleotides match TRBD2. CDR1 is SQVTM, CDR2 ANQGSEA, per germline. The CDR3 sequence is 12 residues long. The V segment lost 6 bases and the J segment 1 base; nucleotides outside the gene matches: 2. CDR3 sequence: CSVGGTQETQYF. The DNA of the CDR3 is TGCAGCGTCGGGGGGACCCAAGAGACCCAGTACTTC.